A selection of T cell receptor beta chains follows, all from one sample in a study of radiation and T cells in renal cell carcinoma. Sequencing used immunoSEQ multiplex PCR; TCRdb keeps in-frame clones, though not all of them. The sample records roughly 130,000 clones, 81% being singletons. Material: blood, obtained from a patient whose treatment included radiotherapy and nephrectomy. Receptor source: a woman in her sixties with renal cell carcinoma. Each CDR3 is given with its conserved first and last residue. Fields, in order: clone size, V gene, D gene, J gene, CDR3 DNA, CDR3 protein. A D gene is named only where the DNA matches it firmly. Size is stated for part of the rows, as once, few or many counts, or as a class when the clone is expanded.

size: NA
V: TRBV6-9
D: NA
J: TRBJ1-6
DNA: TGTGCCAGCAGTTACGGACCCCAGGCGATGGTCCACTTT
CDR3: CASSYGPQAMVHF

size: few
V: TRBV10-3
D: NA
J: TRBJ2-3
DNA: TGTGCCATCAGTGAGTCGTCTGGAGCGGCCACAGATACGCAGTATTTT
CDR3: CAISESSGAATDTQYF

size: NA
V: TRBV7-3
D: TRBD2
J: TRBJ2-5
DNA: TGTGCCAGCAGCTTGGGCGGGGGAGTGGGAGAGACCCAGTACTTC
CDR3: CASSLGGGVGETQYF

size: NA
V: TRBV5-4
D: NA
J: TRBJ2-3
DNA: TGTGCCAGCAGCTTGCGAGGGCGGCCAGATACGCAGTATTTT
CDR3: CASSLRGRPDTQYF

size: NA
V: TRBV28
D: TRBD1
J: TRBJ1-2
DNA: TGTGCCAGCTCTGGGACAGGGAATGGCTACACCTTC
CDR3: CASSGTGNGYTF

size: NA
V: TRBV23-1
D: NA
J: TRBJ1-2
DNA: TGCGCCAGCAGTCAGCGTTGCGGGACACGGACAAATGGCTACACCTTC
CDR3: CASSQRCGTRTNGYTF

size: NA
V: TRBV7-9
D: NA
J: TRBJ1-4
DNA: TGTGCCAGCAGCCCATTTAATGAAAAACTGTTTTTT
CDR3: CASSPFNEKLFF

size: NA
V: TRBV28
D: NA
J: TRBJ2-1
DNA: TGTGCCAGCAGTTTGGGTTACAATGAGCAGTTCTTC
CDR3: CASSLGYNEQFF

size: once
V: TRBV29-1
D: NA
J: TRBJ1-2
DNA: TGCAGCGTTGTGCCCAATTCGGACGGCTATGGCTACACCTTC
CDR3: CSVVPNSDGYGYTF

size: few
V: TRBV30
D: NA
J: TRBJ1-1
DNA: TGTGCCTGGAGTGCCCCGGGACGGTGGAACACTGAAGCTTTCTTT
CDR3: CAWSAPGRWNTEAFF

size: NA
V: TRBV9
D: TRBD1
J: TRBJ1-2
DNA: TGTGCCAGCAGCGTAGGACCTGGGTTTGCCCCGGGACAGGGGGACTATGGCTACACCTTC
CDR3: CASSVGPGFAPGQGDYGYTF

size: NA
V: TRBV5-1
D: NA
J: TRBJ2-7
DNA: TGCGCCAGCAGCTTACGGAGCTCCTACGAGCAGTACTTC
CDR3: CASSLRSSYEQYF

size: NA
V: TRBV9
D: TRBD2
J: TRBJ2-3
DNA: TGTGCCAGCAGCCCCCGGACTAGCGGGGGCATAGATACGCAGTATTTT
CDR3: CASSPRTSGGIDTQYF